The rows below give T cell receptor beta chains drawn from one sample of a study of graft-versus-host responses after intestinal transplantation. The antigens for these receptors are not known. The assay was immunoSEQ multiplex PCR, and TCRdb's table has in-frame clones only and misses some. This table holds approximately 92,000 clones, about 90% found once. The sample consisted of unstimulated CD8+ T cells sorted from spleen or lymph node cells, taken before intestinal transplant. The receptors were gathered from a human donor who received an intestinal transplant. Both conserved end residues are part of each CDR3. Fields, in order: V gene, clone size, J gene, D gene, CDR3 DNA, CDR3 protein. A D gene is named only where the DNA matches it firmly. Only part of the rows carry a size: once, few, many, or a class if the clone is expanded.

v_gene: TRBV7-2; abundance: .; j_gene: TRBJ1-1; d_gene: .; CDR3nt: TGTGCCAGCAGCCTGCCTAGCACTGAAGCTTTCTTT; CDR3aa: CASSLPSTEAFF
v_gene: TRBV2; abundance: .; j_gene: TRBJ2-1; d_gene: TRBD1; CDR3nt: TGTGCCAGCAGCCGCAGGCAGGGGGTGATCTCCAATGAGCAGTTCTTC; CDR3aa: CASSRRQGVISNEQFF
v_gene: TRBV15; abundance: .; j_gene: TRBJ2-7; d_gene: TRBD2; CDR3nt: TGTGCCACCAGCAGAGGCGGGAGTGGCTACGAGCAGTACTTC; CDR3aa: CATSRGGSGYEQYF
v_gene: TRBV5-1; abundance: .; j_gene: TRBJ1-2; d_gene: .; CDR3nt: TGCGCCAGCAGCCCCAGGAGATTCTATGGCTACACCTTC; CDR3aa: CASSPRRFYGYTF
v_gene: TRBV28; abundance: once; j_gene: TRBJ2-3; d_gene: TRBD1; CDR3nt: TGTGCCAGCAGCCCAATACCCTTCAGGGGGAGTACAGATACGCAGTATTTT; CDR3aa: CASSPIPFRGSTDTQYF
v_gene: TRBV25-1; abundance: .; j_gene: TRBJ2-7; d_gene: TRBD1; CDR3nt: TGTGCCAGCACCGACAGGGGAAACGAGCAGTACTTC; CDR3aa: CASTDRGNEQYF
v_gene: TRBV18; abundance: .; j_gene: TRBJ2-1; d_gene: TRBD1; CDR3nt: TGTGCCAGCTCACATGACAGGGTATTCTACAATGAGCAGTTCTTC; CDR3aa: CASSHDRVFYNEQFF
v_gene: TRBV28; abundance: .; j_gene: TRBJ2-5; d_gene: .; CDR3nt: TGTGCCAGCAGTCCGTTATCCCCGTTAGCGGTGGGGACCCAGTACTTC; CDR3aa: CASSPLSPLAVGTQYF
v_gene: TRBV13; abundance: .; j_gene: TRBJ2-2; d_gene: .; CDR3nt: TGTGCCAGCAGCTTAGAGAGAACCGGGGAGCTGTTTTTT; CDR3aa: CASSLERTGELFF
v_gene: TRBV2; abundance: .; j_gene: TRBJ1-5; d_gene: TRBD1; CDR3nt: TGTGCCAGCAGTGAAGGACAGGGGAGGCATCAGCCCCAGCATTTT; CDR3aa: CASSEGQGRHQPQHF
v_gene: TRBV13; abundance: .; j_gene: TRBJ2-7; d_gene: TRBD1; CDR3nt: TGTGCCAGCAGCTTAGGGACAGGGGTCCACGAGCAGTACTTC; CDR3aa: CASSLGTGVHEQYF
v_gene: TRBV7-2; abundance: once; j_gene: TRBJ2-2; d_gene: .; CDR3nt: TGTGCCAGCAGCCTCATTAGGGGGATCACCGGGGAGCTGTTTTTT; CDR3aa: CASSLIRGITGELFF
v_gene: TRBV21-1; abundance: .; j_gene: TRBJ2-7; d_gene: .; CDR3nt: TGTGCCAGCAACTCAAACAGGGGGCGGTACGAGCAGTACTTC; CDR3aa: CASNSNRGRYEQYF
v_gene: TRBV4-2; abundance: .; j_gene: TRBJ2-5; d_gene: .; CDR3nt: TGTGCCAGCAGCCCCCGTGGGGGCTTAGGTGGGTTCTATTTCGGAGAGACCCAGTACTTC; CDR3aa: CASSPRGGLGGFYFGETQYF
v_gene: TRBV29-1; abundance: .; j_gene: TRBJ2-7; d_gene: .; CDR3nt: TGCAGCGTTCAAGGCGGGGGCATACCCGAGCAGTACTTC; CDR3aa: CSVQGGGIPEQYF
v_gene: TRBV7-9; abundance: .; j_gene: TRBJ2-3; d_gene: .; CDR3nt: TGTGCCAGCAGCGAGCCGGAAATGGCCGGGACAACTAGCACAGATACGCAGTATTTT; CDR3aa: CASSEPEMAGTTSTDTQYF
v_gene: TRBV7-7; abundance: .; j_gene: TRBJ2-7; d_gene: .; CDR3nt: TGTGCCAGCAGCTTAGATTCCGGTTACGAGCAGTACTTC; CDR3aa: CASSLDSGYEQYF
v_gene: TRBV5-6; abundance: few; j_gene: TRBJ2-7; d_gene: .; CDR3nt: TGTGCCAGCAGCCGGAGACGACGGGACGAGCAGTACTTC; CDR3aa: CASSRRRRDEQYF
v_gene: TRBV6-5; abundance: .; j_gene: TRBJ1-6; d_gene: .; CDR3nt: TGTGCCAGCAATTCGGGGGGGAATTCACCCCTCCACTTT; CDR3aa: CASNSGGNSPLHF
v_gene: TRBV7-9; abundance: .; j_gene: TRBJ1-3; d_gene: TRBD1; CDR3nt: TGTGCCAGCAGCTTTATAGGACAGGCCATATATTTT; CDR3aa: CASSFIGQAIYF
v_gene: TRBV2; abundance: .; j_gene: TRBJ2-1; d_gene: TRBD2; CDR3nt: TGTGCCAGCAGTGAAGCGAGCGGGGGGACCTACAATGAGCAGTTCTTC; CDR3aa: CASSEASGGTYNEQFF
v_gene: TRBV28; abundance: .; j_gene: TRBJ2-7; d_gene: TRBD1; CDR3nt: TGTGCCAGCAGTTTCAAGACAGGGAGATCCTACGAGCAGTACTTC; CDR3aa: CASSFKTGRSYEQYF
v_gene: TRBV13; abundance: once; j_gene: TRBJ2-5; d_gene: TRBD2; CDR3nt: TGTGCCAGCACCGACGGACTAGCGTTGGAGACCCAGTACTTC; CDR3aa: CASTDGLALETQYF
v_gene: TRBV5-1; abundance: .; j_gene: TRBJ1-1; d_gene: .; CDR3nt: TGCGCCAGCAGGGACGATGATACAATGAACACTGAAGCTTTCTTT; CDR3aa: CASRDDDTMNTEAFF
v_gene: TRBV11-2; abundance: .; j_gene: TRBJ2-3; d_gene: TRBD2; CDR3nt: TGTGCCAGCAGCGGACTAGCGGGGGGGCCGGATACGCAGTATTTT; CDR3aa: CASSGLAGGPDTQYF
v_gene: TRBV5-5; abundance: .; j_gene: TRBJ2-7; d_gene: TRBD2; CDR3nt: TGTGCCAGCAGCTTGGTACTAGCGGTAGACGAGCAGTACTTC; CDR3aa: CASSLVLAVDEQYF
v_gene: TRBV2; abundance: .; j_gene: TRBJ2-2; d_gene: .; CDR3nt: TGTGCCAGCCAGAGGGTCACCGGGGAGCTGTTTTTT; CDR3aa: CASQRVTGELFF
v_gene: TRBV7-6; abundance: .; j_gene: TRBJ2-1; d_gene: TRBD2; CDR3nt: TGTGCCAGCAGAGCACTCGGGACTAGCGGGTTCAGGAAGCAGTTCTTC; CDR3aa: CASRALGTSGFRKQFF
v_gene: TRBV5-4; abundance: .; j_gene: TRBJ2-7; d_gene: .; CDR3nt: TGTGCCAGCAGCTGGGGCGAGGGGAACGAGCAGTACTTC; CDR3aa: CASSWGEGNEQYF
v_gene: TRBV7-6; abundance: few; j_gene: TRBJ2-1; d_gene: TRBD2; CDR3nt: TGTGCCAGCAGCTTAGGACTAGCGGGACCGCAATTCTCCTACAATGAGCAGTTCTTC; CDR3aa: CASSLGLAGPQFSYNEQFF
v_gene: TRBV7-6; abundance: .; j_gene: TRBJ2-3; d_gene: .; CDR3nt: TGTGCCAGCAGCCAAGGACTGGCCAGCGCAGATACGCAGTATTTT; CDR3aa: CASSQGLASADTQYF
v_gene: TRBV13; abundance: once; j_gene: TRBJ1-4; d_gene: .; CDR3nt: TGTGCCAGCAGCCCCGCGCAAGGAGCTAATGAAAAACTGTTTTTT; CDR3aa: CASSPAQGANEKLFF
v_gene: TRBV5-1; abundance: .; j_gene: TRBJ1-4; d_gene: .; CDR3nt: TGCGCCAGCAGCCGCGGGGGGGCGAGTAATGAAAAACTGTTTTTT; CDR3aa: CASSRGGASNEKLFF
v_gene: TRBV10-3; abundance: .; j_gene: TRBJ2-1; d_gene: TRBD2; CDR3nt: TGTGCCATCAGTGAGGAGCGGGAGGGCCGAAATGAGCAGTTCTTC; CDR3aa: CAISEEREGRNEQFF
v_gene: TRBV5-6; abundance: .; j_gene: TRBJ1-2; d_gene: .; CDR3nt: TGTGCCAGCAGCTTGTGGTCGGGGGACTATGGCTACACCTTC; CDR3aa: CASSLWSGDYGYTF
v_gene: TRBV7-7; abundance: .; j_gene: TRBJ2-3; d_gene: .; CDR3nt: TGTGCCAGCAGCTTCCCGGTGGCAGATACGCAGTATTTT; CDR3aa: CASSFPVADTQYF
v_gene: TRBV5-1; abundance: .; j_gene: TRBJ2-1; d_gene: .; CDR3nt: TGCGCCAGCAGCTTGGTAATCCGTGGGACCTCGATGGAGAATGAGCAGTTCTTC; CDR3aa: CASSLVIRGTSMENEQFF
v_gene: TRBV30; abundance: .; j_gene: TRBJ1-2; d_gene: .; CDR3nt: TGTGCCTGGAGTCCTAACTATGGCTACACCTTC; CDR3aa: CAWSPNYGYTF
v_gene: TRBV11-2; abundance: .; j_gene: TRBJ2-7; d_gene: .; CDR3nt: TGTGCCAGCAGCCCTCTAGCGAACTCCTACGAGCAGTACTTC; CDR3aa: CASSPLANSYEQYF
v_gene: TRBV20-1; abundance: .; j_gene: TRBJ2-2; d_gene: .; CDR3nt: TGCAGTGCAACGGTCACCGGGGAGCTGTTTTTT; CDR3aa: CSATVTGELFF
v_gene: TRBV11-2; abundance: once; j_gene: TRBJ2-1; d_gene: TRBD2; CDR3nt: TGTGCCAGCAGCTTAGTAGGGACTAGCGGTTTGAATGAGCAGTTCTTC; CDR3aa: CASSLVGTSGLNEQFF
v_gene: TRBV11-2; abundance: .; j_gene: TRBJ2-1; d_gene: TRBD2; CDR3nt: TGTGCCAGCGCCCGGGAGGCGAGCTCCTACAATGAGCAGTTCTTC; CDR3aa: CASAREASSYNEQFF
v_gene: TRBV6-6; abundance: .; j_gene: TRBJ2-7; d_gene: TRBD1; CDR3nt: TGTGCCAGCAGTGGACGGGACAGGGGGGACGAGCAGTACTTC; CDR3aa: CASSGRDRGDEQYF
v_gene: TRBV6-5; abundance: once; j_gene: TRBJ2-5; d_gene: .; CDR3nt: TGTGCCCTGACGGTAGACCCACAAGAGACCCAGTACTTC; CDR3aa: CALTVDPQETQYF
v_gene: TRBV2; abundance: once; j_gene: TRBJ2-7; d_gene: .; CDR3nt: .; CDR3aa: CASMVGTGTSGSEYF
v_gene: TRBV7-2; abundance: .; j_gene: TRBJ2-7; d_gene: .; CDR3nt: TGTGCCAGCAGCTTATCGCTAGCGTTCTCCTACGAGCAGTACTTC; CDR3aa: CASSLSLAFSYEQYF
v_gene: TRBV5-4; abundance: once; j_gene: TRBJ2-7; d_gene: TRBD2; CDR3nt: TGTGCCAGCAGCTTCTCGCTGCCCTATAGCGGGACCGACTACGAGCAGTACTTC; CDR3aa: CASSFSLPYSGTDYEQYF
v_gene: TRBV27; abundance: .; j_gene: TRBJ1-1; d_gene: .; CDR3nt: TGTGCCACAAACAGGGCGAAAGCTTTCTTT; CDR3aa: CATNRAKAFF
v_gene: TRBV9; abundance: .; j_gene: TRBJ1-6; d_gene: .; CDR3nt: TGTGCCAGCAGCGTAGCTGGAGGGAATTCACCCCTCCACTTT; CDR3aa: CASSVAGGNSPLHF
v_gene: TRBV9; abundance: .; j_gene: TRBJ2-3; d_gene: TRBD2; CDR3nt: TGTGCCAGCAGCGCTAGCGGCGACACAGATACGCAGTATTTT; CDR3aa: CASSASGDTDTQYF
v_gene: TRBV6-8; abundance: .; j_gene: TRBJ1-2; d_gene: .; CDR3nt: TGTGCCAGCAGTGAGATGGATTTCTATGGCTACACCTTC; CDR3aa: CASSEMDFYGYTF
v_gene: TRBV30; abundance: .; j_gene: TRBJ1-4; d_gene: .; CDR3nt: TGTGCCTGTGACAGCCTTGGGGAAAAACTGTTTTTT; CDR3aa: CACDSLGEKLFF
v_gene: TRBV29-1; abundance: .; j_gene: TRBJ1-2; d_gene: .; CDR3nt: TGCAGCGTTGAAGAGGGGCTAGACAGCTATGGCTACACCTTC; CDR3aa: CSVEEGLDSYGYTF
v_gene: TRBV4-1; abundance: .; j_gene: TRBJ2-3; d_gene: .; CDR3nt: TGCGCCAGCAGACCCGGGAGGGGGCCCGAACCCACAGATACGCAGTATTTT; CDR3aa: CASRPGRGPEPTDTQYF
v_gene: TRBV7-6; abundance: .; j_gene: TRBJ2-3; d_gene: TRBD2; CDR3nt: TGTGCCAGCAGCTATAGCGGGAGCACAGATACGCAGTATTTT; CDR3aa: CASSYSGSTDTQYF
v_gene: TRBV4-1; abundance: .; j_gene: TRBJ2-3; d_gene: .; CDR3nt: TGCGCCAGCAGCCCCTACGAGGACCGCACAGATACGCAGTATTTT; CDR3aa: CASSPYEDRTDTQYF
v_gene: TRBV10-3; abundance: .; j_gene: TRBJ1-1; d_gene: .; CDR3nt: TGTGCCATCAGTGAGTTAAAAACAGTAATGAACACTGAAGCTTTCTTT; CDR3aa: CAISELKTVMNTEAFF
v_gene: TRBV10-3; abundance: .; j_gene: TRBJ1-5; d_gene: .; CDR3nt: TGTGCCATTAGCACAGGGACCGCCGGTCAGCCCCAGCATTTT; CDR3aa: CAISTGTAGQPQHF